This T cell receptor (beta chain) was sequenced in a study of blood T cell repertoires in COVID-19. Study background: Both acute and convalescent COVID-19 samples were obtained from the United States, Italy and Spain. Nucleic acid was either cDNA or gDNA, and it came from T cells, B-cell-depleted T cells, or PBMCs.

The germline V gene has CDR1 SGDLS and CDR2 YYNGEE. V gave up 4 bases and J gave up 5 bases; unmatched junction bases: 7. The CDR3 extends over 15 amino acids. Residents of about two dozen US areas, aged about 18 to 89 years, made up the participants. Repertoires were generated with immunoSEQ multiplex PCR, while TCRdb's copy carries only in-frame clones and drops some. The sample shows about 340,000 clones, approximately 86% of them seen only once. This chain connects TRBV9 to TRBJ2-5, with 11 bases fitting TRBD1. This clonotype was sampled from a woman between 40 and 50 years old with acute COVID-19. The sample taken for sequencing was PBMCs or T cells enriched from blood (not recorded which). CDR3 sequence: CASSLRTGGRETQYF. As DNA, the CDR3 is TGTGCCAGCAGCCTACGGACAGGGGGCAGGGAGACCCAGTACTTC.